This TCR beta chain was sequenced in a study of cytomegalovirus exposure and HLA in healthy donors. About the research overall: The roughly 120 validation repertoires matched the roughly 700 first-cohort repertoires in platform, a later analysis reported.

Comment on this clone: Antigen specificity is unknown.

Libraries were prepared by immunoSEQ multiplex PCR; TCRdb keeps only in-frame clonotypes and omits some of them. The sample lists 90,000 to 140,000 clones, around 83% occurring once. Study-level results: The study recorded over 150 TCR beta chains that were cytomegalovirus-associated. Specific recognition of CMV antigens was confirmed in vitro for a few chains (all CMV-associated). According to a subsequent analysis, TCR clusters identified in the first cohort showed a tendency to co-occur across the 120 or so validation repertoires.

The material sequenced was PBMCs. The sequence was collected from a woman aged 18-29 years in good health and CMV-seropositive.

The CDR3 DNA is TGTGCCAGCAGCCGCACTAGCTGGGGCAATGAGCAGTTCTTC. As protein: CASSRTSWGNEQFF. The genes are TRBV14 and TRBJ2-1, with D tentatively TRBD2 (6 bases). The V gene's germline CDR1 is SGHDN and CDR2 FVKESK. The CDR3 contains 14 residues. With 4 bases removed from V and 6 bases from J, the gap between germline ends came to 13 bases.